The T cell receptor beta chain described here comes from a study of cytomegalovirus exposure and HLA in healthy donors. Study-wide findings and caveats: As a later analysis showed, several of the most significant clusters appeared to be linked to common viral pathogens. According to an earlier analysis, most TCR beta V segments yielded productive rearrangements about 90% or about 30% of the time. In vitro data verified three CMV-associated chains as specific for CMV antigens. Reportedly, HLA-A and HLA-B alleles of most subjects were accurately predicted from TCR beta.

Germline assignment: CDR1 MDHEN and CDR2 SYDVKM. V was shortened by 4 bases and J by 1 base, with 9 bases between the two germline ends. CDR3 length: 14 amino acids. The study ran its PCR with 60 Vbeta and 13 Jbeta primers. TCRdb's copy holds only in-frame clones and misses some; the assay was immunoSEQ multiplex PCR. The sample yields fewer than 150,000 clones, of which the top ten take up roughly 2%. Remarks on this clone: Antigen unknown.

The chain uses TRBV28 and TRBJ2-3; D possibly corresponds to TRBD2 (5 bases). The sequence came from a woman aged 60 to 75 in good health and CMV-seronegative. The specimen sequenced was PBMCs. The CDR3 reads CASSSGLRTDTQYF. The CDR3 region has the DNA TGTGCCAGCAGTTCCGGACTCCGCACAGATACGCAGTATTTT.